Listed here is a single T cell receptor beta chain. The antigen is unknown. Other DNA sequences of this sample code for an identical CDR3. This sample is part of a study of cytotoxic CD8 clonotypes in ibrutinib-treated CLL. Assay: immunoSEQ multiplex PCR; the TCRdb copy retains only in-frame clones and omits some. Of over 45,000 clones listed, approximately 60% were seen once; the top ten hold approximately 20%. Libraries of TCR beta were made from around 1.8 micrograms of genomic DNA that came from cryopreserved PBMCs. General study points: Patients showed higher baseline clonality than age-matched healthy donors, and it tracked circulating CD8+ T-cell counts.

The V gene lost 5 bases and the J gene lost 6 bases, with 11 bases spanning the gap. The germline CDR1 and CDR2 sequences are SGHRS and YFSETQ. The CDR3 consists of 12 residues. The J gene is TRBJ1-2, the V gene TRBV5-1, with D unresolved. This sequence was found in a human donor with chronic lymphocytic leukemia. The specimen comprised PBMCs, sampled after 24 months of ibrutinib treatment. The CDR3 loop reads CASREVGDGYTF. For the CDR3, the DNA is TGCGCCAGCAGGGAGGTTGGGGATGGCTACACCTTC.